The present T cell receptor (beta chain) was sequenced within a study of blood T cell repertoires in COVID-19. Across the whole study: The United States, Italy and Spain were the sources of the acute and convalescent COVID-19 samples. The analysed material was cDNA or gDNA that came from T cells, B-cell-depleted T cells, or PBMCs.

TCRdb's copy holds only in-frame clones and misses some; the assay was immunoSEQ multiplex PCR. The profile covers about 190,000 clones, with approximately 84% appearing a single time and around 3.5% taken by the ten largest. Those who participated ranged in age from roughly 18 to 100 years and resided in about two dozen US areas. All recovered Cohort 3 donors got two negative PCRs, got clearance, or saw symptom resolution. The sequenced sample consisted of PBMCs or T cells enriched from blood (not recorded which). The source of this sequence is a woman in her 30s who had recovered from COVID-19.

The DNA of the CDR3 is TGTGCCAGCAGTTCCTACGCTAGCGGGGGGTACAATGAGCAGTTCTTC. This sequence encodes CASSSYASGGYNEQFF. This rearrangement joins TRBV6-4 to TRBJ2-1; 11 bases are shared with TRBD2. The CDR3 has 16 amino acids. Germline CDR1 and CDR2: MRHNA and SNTAGT. The V segment lost 5 bases and the J segment 4 bases; nucleotides outside the gene matches: 7.